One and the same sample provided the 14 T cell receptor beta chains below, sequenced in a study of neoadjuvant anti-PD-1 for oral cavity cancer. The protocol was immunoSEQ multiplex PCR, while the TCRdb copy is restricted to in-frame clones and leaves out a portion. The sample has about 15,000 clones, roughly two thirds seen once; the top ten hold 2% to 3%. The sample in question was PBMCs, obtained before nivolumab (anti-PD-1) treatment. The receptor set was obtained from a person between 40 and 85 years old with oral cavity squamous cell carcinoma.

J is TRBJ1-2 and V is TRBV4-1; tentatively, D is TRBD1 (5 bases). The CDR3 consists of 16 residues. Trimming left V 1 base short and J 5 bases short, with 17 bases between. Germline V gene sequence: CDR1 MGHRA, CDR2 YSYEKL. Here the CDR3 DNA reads TGCGCCAGCAGCCAAGGTCGGGGAGCAGGGAGTTATGGCTACACCTTC. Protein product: CASSQGRGAGSYGYTF.

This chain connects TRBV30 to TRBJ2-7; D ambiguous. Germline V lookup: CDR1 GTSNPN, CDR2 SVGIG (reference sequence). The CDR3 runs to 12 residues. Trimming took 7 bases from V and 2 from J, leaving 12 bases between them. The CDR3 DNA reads TGTGCCTCGGTGGATTGGACCTACGAGCAGTACTTC. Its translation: CASVDWTYEQYF.

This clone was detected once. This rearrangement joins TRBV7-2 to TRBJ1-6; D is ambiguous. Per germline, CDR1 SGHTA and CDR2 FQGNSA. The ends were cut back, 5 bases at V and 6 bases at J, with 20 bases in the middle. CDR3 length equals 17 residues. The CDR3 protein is CASSLGTQVGANSPLHF. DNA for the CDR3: TGTGCCAGCAGCCTAGGAACCCAGGTCGGCGCTAATTCACCCCTCCACTTT.

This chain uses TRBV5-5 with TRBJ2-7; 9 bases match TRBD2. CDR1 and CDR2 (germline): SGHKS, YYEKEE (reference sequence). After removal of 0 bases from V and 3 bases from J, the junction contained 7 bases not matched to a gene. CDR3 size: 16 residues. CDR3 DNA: TGTGCCAGCAGCTTGGAATACGCGCGGGAGGGCTACGAGCAGTACTTC. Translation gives CASSLEYAREGYEQYF.

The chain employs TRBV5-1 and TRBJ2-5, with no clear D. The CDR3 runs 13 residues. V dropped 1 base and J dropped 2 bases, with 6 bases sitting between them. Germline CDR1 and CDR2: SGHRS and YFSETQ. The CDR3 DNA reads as TGCGCCAGCAGCTTGAATATACAAGAGACCCAGTACTTC. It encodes CASSLNIQETQYF.

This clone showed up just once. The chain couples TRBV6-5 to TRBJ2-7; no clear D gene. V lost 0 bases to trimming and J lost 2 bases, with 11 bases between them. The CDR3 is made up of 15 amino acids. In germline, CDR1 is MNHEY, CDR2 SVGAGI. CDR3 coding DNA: TGTGCCAGCAGTTACTCGGATGCACCTACCTACGAGCAGTACTTC. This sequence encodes CASSYSDAPTYEQYF.

The CDR3 DNA sequence: TGTGCCAGCAGCCACGGACTAGCGGGGGGGGTTCCGCTTGGTATCTATGAGCAGTTCTTC. Translating it yields CASSHGLAGGVPLGIYEQFF. The chain joins TRBV21-1 to TRBJ2-1; the D call in the table, TRBD2, was not verified against the DNA. TRBV21-1 is a pseudogene segment. The CDR3 is 20 amino acids.

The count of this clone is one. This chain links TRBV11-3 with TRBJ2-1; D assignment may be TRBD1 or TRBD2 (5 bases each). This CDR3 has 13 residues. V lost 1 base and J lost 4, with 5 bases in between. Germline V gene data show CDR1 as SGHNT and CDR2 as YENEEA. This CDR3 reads CASSLGGYNEQFF. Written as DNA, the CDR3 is TGTGCCAGCAGCTTAGGGGGGTACAATGAGCAGTTCTTC.

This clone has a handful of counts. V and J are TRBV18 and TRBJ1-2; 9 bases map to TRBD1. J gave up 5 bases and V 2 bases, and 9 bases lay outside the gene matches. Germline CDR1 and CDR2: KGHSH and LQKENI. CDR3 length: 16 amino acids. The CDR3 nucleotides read TGTGCCAGCTCACCAGAGGACAGGGGTTCAAAGTATGGCTACACCTTC. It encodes CASSPEDRGSKYGYTF.

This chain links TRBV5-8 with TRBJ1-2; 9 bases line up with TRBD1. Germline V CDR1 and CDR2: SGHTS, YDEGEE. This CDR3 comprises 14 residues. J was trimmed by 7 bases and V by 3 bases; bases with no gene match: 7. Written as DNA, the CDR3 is TGTGCCAGCAGCTACCTGACAGGGGGACGTGGCTACACCTTC. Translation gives CASSYLTGGRGYTF.

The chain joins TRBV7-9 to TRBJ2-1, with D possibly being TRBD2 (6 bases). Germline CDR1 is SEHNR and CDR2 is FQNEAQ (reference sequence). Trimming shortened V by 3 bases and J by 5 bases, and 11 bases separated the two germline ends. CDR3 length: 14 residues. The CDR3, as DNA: TGTGCCAGCAGCTTGAGGCGGGAAAACAATGAGCAGTTCTTC. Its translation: CASSLRRENNEQFF.

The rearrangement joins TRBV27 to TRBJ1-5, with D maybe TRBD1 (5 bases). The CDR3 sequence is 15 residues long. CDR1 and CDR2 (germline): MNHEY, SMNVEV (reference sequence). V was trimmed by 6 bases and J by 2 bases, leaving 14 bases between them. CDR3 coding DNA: TGTGCCAGCAGGGATGGGACTTTAGGCAATCAGCCCCAGCATTTT. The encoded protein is CASRDGTLGNQPQHF.

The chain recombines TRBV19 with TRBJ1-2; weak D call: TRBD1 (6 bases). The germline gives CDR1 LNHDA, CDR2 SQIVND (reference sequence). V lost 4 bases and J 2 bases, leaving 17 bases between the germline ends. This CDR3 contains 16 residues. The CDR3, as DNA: TGTGCCAGTAGTACCGGGACGGTGCAGGGGAACTATGGCTACACCTTC. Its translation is CASSTGTVQGNYGYTF.

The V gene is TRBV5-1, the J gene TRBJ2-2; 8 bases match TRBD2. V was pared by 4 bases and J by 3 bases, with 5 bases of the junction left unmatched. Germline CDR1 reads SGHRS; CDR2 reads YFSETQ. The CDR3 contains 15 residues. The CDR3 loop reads CASSRGLVDTGELFF. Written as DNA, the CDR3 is TGCGCCAGCAGCAGGGGACTAGTTGACACCGGGGAGCTGTTTTTT.